The 18 T cell receptor beta chains presented below share a single source sample, sequenced in a study of cytomegalovirus exposure and HLA in healthy donors. Use of 60 Vbeta and 13 Jbeta primers characterized the PCR. Libraries were prepared by immunoSEQ multiplex PCR; TCRdb keeps only in-frame clonotypes and omits some of them. The sample has about 50,000 clones. Specimen: PBMCs. These receptors were taken from a woman aged 40-49 years in good health and CMV-seronegative.

V gene TRBV30 combines with J gene TRBJ1-2; D not resolved. This CDR3 contains 11 residues. The germline V gene has CDR1 GTSNPN and CDR2 SVGIG (reference sequence). The germline V and J ends were trimmed by 4 bases and 12 bases, with 15 bases remaining between them. CDR3 coding DNA: TGTGCCTGGAATATCGGACTCGCAAACACCTTC. Its translation is CAWNIGLANTF.

The chain is built from TRBV4-1 and TRBJ2-3, with no clear D. The V gene's germline CDR1 is MGHRA and CDR2 YSYEKL. V gave up 0 bases and J gave up 4 bases, with 11 bases separating them. The CDR3 has 15 amino acids. The CDR3 is CASSQDTIFSDTQYF. CDR3 nucleotides: TGCGCCAGCAGCCAAGATACTATCTTCTCAGATACGCAGTATTTT.

This sequence joins TRBV7-2 and TRBJ1-2; D is unresolved. The germline V gene encodes CDR1 SGHTA and CDR2 FQGNSA. Trimming took off 0 bases at V and 5 bases at J, with 10 bases between the two ends. This CDR3 has 14 residues. The CDR3 spells CASSLALGDYGYTF. For the CDR3, the DNA is TGTGCCAGCAGCTTAGCGCTAGGAGATTATGGCTACACCTTC.

V gene TRBV7-2 combines with J gene TRBJ1-3, with no clear D. V was clipped by 5 bases and J by 8 bases, with 16 bases between them. The CDR3 loop spans 14 amino acids. CDR1 is SGHTA and CDR2 is FQGNSA in the germline V gene. The chain's CDR3 is CASSPSAGSHTIYF. In DNA form, the CDR3 reads TGTGCCAGCAGCCCCTCAGCGGGTAGTCACACCATATATTTT.

The chain carries TRBV19 and TRBJ2-5; 9 bases are a match to TRBD2. The last part of the DNA fits TRBJ2-7 better; the J call may be wrong. CDR1 LNHDA and CDR2 SQIVND come from the germline V gene (reference sequence). This CDR3 region has 19 residues. The CDR3 sequence is CASSNQGRIAGEGGYEQYF. The DNA of the CDR3 is TGTGCCAGTAGCAACCAAGGGCGGATAGCGGGAGAAGGGGGCTACGAGCAGTACTTC.

The chain carries TRBV4-2 and TRBJ2-4; TRBD1 aligns across 11 bases. This CDR3 is built from 18 residues. Unmatched junction bases numbered 6, after V lost 0 bases and J lost 2 bases. Germline CDR1 and CDR2: LGHNA and YNFKEQ. The CDR3 is CASSQEFGTGGTKNIQYF. Written as DNA, the CDR3 is TGTGCCAGCAGCCAAGAGTTTGGGACAGGGGGAACCAAAAACATTCAGTACTTC.

For this clone: One junction end does not reproduce the germline sequence, and a read error may be involved. The V call is TRBV5-1, the J call TRBJ2-5, with D perhaps matching TRBD2 (5 bases). The CDR3 is 15 amino acids. Germline CDR1 reads SGHRS; CDR2 reads YFSETQ. This CDR3 is CASSWPHGLQENQYF. DNA for the CDR3: TGCGCCAGCAGCTGGCCGCACGGACTCCAAGAGAACCAGTACTTC.

V is TRBV30 and J is TRBJ2-2; D perhaps matches TRBD1 (6 bases). This CDR3 is 12 amino acids long. V lost 7 bases and J 5 bases, leaving 11 bases between the germline ends. In germline, CDR1 is GTSNPN, CDR2 SVGIG (reference sequence). CDR3 sequence (DNA): TGTGCCTTAACTAGGGGGACCGGGGAGCTGTTTTTT. Translation gives CALTRGTGELFF.

V and J are TRBV28 and TRBJ2-1; 11 nucleotides agree with TRBD2. The CDR3 length is 15 residues. Trimming at V came to 8 bases and at J to 10 bases, leaving 13 bases not matched to a gene. Germline assignment: CDR1 MDHEN and CDR2 SYDVKM. The CDR3: CASVDGTSGGGEQFF. CDR3 DNA: TGTGCCAGCGTTGACGGGACTAGCGGAGGGGGAGAGCAGTTCTTC. Drawing the rest from reference TRBV28 and TRBJ2-1, the complete variable domain is DVKVTQSSRYLVKRTGEKVFLECVQDMDHENMFWYRQDPGLGLRLIYFSYDVKMKEKGDIPEGYSVSREKKERFSLILESASTNQTSMYLCASVDGTSGGGEQFFGPGTRLTVL.

In DNA, the CDR3 is TGTGCCAGCAGCCTAATCGGGGACTCCGGGATGGATACGCAGTATTTT. Amino acids: CASSLIGDSGMDTQYF. The chain couples TRBV4-2 to TRBJ2-3; maybe TRBD2 (6 bases). V was pared by 4 bases and J by 6 bases, with 20 bases between. Looked up from germline, CDR1 is LGHNA and CDR2 is YNFKEQ. CDR3 length: 16 amino acids.

This sequence joins TRBV7-2 and TRBJ1-4; tentative D call: TRBD1 (5 bases). V dropped 2 bases and J dropped 7 bases, with 14 bases sitting between them. CDR1 SGHTA and CDR2 FQGNSA come from the germline V gene. The CDR3 is 15 residues long. The CDR3 spells CASSLTQGRREKLFF. DNA of the CDR3: TGTGCCAGCAGCTTAACCCAGGGAAGGCGTGAAAAACTGTTTTTT. Using reference TRBV7-2 and TRBJ1-4 for the parts outside the CDR3, the full variable domain is GAGVSQSPSNKVTEKGKDVELRCDPISGHTALYWYRQSLGQGLEFLIYFQGNSAPDKSGLPSDRFSAERTGGSVSTLTIQRTQQEDSAVYLCASSLTQGRREKLFFGSGTQLSVL.

The chain employs TRBV5-6 and TRBJ1-1, with unresolved D. Germline V gene lookup returns CDR1 SGHDT and CDR2 YYEEEE. V dropped 3 bases and J dropped 5 bases, with 20 bases sitting between them. CDR3 length: 16 residues. The CDR3, as DNA: TGTGCCAGCAGCTGGTGGGAGGTATACAAGGATACTGAAGCTTTCTTT. Encoded protein: CASSWWEVYKDTEAFF. Full variable domain (remainder filled in from reference TRBV5-6 and TRBJ1-1): DAGVTQSPTHLIKTRGQQVTLRCSPKSGHDTVSWYQQALGQGPQFIFQYYEEEERQRGNFPDRFSGHQFPNYSSELNVNALLLGDSALYLCASSWWEVYKDTEAFFGQGTRLTVV.

The chain links TRBV28 to TRBJ2-1, with 9 bases matching TRBD1. Germline trimming cut 5 bases from V and 7 bases from J; bases unmatched to any gene: 6. The CDR3 loop spans 14 amino acids. From germline, CDR1 is MDHEN and CDR2 SYDVKM. The CDR3 DNA is TGTGCCAGCAGTACCGGGACAGGGTTTAATGAGCAGTTCTTC. Translation: CASSTGTGFNEQFF.

The chain employs TRBV18 and TRBJ2-7; the D gene is possibly TRBD1 (5 bases). Looked up from germline, CDR1 is KGHSH and CDR2 is LQKENI. CDR3 length: 15 residues. Trimming left V 3 bases short and J 6 bases short, with 18 bases between. CDR3 DNA sequence: TGTGCCAGCTCACCCGCGGAAAGGGGTTTTCGCGAGCAGTACTTC. Protein product: CASSPAERGFREQYF.

The chain uses TRBV9 and TRBJ2-1; TRBD2 matches 8 bases. The V segment lost 0 bases and the J segment 8 bases; nucleotides outside the gene matches: 7. The CDR3 is made up of 15 amino acids. Germline CDR1 is SGDLS and CDR2 is YYNGEE. CDR3 sequence: CASSVVGAGGDEQFF. DNA of the CDR3: TGTGCCAGCAGCGTAGTGGGAGCCGGGGGGGATGAGCAGTTCTTC.

This rearrangement joins TRBV28 to TRBJ2-7; D remains ambiguous. V was cut by 4 bases and J by 3 bases, with 13 bases left in between. This CDR3 is built from 14 residues. Germline CDR1 reads MDHEN; CDR2 reads SYDVKM. The CDR3 region has the DNA TGTGCCAGCAGTTCCTACGGTGAAAACTACGAGCAGTACTTC. Protein: CASSSYGENYEQYF.

This chain connects TRBV21-1 to TRBJ1-2; no check of the table's D call, TRBD1, against the DNA was made. TRBV21-1 is described as a pseudogene. CDR3 length: 14 residues. For the CDR3, the DNA is TGTGCCAGCAGCAAAGGAAGGGGTGGTGGTGGCTACACCTTC. The encoded protein is CASSKGRGGGGYTF.

The chain recombines TRBV30 with TRBJ1-4; 8 bases match TRBD1. Trimming at V came to 2 bases and at J to 5 bases, leaving 4 bases not matched to a gene. The CDR3 covers 14 residues. Germline assignment: CDR1 GTSNPN and CDR2 SVGIG (reference sequence). The CDR3 loop is CAWSRAGGNEKLFF. CDR3 coding DNA: TGTGCCTGGAGTCGAGCAGGGGGCAATGAAAAACTGTTTTTT.